Shown below are 7 T cell receptor beta chains from a single sample sequenced in a study of cytomegalovirus exposure and HLA in healthy donors. Primers included in the PCR were 60 Vbeta and 13 Jbeta primers. Produced via immunoSEQ multiplex PCR; TCRdb's table is partial and in-frame only. The sample holds under 150,000 clones; around 86% are singletons and the top ten take 3.9%. The specimen sequenced was PBMCs. The receptor set was obtained from a young woman in good health and CMV-seronegative.

This clone was detected once. J is TRBJ1-6 and V is TRBV28; 7 nucleotides agree with TRBD1. J lost 6 bases, V lost 4 bases, and 6 bases had no gene match. The germline gives CDR1 MDHEN, CDR2 SYDVKM. The CDR3 consists of 15 residues. Here the CDR3 reads CASSSLTGPNSPLHF. The DNA of the CDR3 is TGTGCCAGCAGTTCGCTGACAGGGCCTAATTCACCCCTCCACTTT.

The chain has TRBV15 and TRBJ2-2, with TRBD1 identical over 7 bases. J lost 4 bases, V lost 0 bases, and 5 bases had no gene match. CDR1 LNHNV and CDR2 YYDKDF come from the germline V gene (reference sequence). This CDR3 is 16 amino acids long. CDR3 in amino acids: CATSRDPTGVTGELFF. In DNA, the CDR3 is TGTGCCACCAGCAGAGACCCCACAGGGGTCACCGGGGAGCTGTTTTTT.

The chain employs TRBV10-2 and TRBJ2-3; 9 bases line up with TRBD2. Germline V lookup: CDR1 WSHSY, CDR2 SAAADI. This CDR3 has 17 residues. V lost 5 bases, J lost 5 bases, and 14 bases stayed unmatched. The CDR3 region has the DNA TGCGCCAGCAGTCGTAACTTGGCGGGAGGGCCGAAAGATACGCAGTATTTT. Encoded protein: CASSRNLAGGPKDTQYF.

The gene calls are TRBV7-2 and TRBJ1-4; 7 positions agree with TRBD1. The germline V gene encodes CDR1 SGHTA and CDR2 FQGNSA. The CDR3 covers 19 residues. The V gene end was trimmed by 2 bases and the J gene end by 3 bases; junction bases not matched to a gene: 15. CDR3 amino acids: CASSLLGAIGTAPNEKLFF. CDR3 sequence (DNA): TGTGCCAGCAGCTTATTGGGCGCTATCGGGACAGCCCCTAATGAAAAACTGTTTTTT.

The rearrangement uses TRBV27 and TRBJ2-3, with 9 positions matching TRBD2. Germline V gives CDR1 MNHEY, CDR2 SMNVEV (reference sequence). This CDR3 has 18 amino acids. With V trimmed by 2 bases and J by 0 bases, 9 bases remained unmatched. The CDR3 sequence: CASSLLPLAGASTDTQYF. The CDR3 DNA follows: TGTGCCAGCAGTTTACTTCCTTTAGCGGGAGCGAGCACAGATACGCAGTATTTT.

V gene TRBV11-2 combines with J gene TRBJ2-3, with 11 bases aligning to TRBD1. With V trimmed by 5 bases and J by 11 bases, 9 bases remained unmatched. The germline V gene has CDR1 SGHAT and CDR2 FQNNGV. There are 14 residues in the CDR3. CDR3 residues: CASSIGQGALEQYF. The CDR3 DNA is TGTGCCAGCAGCATTGGACAGGGGGCCCTAGAGCAGTATTTT.

The genes are TRBV28 and TRBJ1-5, with TRBD1 matching 7 bases. The CDR3 spans 15 residues. The germline V gene has CDR1 MDHEN and CDR2 SYDVKM. With 8 bases clipped from V and 6 bases from J, the junction kept 13 bases outside the gene matches. CDR3: CASSRKEGGRQPQHF. The CDR3 nucleotides are TGTGCCAGCTCGAGAAAGGAAGGGGGCCGTCAGCCCCAGCATTTT.